A selection of T cell receptor beta chains follows, all from one sample in a study of OX40 agonist ivuxolimab in advanced cancers. Here immunoSEQ multiplex PCR was the method, and the copy in TCRdb shows in-frame clones only, minus some. The data show tens of thousands of clones, with 80% to 90% seen just once and 2.5% to 3% held by the top ten. This material consisted of CD4+ or CD8+ T cells sorted from blood, taken in a trial of the OX40 agonist ivuxolimab. These receptors originate from an adult with an advanced solid tumor such as melanoma, head and neck, liver or kidney cancer. Each CDR3 is given with its conserved first and last residue. Each record gives: D gene, V gene, clone size, J gene, CDR3 DNA, CDR3 protein. A D gene is named only where the DNA matches it firmly. Size tells how often a clone was seen (once, few, many) or the class of an expanded clone, and some rows leave it out.

>-|TRBV16|-|TRBJ2-7
TGTGCCAGCAGCCAAATGGGGGCCCCCTACGAGCAGTACTTC
CASSQMGAPYEQYF
>-|TRBV7-3|-|TRBJ2-3
TGTGCCAGCAGCTTAGACCAGGCAGATACGCAGTATTTT
CASSLDQADTQYF
>-|TRBV5-1|once|TRBJ2-5
TGCGCCAGCAGCTCCGGATCAAGGGGCGAGACCCAGTACTTC
CASSSGSRGETQYF
>-|TRBV19|few|TRBJ2-5
TGTGCCAGTAGTATAGACGACAGGACGAGCGCCCAGTACTTC
CASSIDDRTSAQYF
>-|TRBV2|once|TRBJ1-5
TGTGCCAGCGGAGGGGATAGCAATCAGCCCCAGCATTTT
CASGGDSNQPQHF
>-|TRBV5-4|-|TRBJ1-5
TGTGCCAGCAGCGTTGACGGGGGTAATCAGCCCCAGCATTTT
CASSVDGGNQPQHF
>-|TRBV7-2|-|TRBJ1-3
TGTGCCAGCAGCATATCACCGGGACTCAACTCTGGAAACACCATATATTTT
CASSISPGLNSGNTIYF
>TRBD1|TRBV7-8|-|TRBJ1-2
TGTGCCAGCAGCTTGGGCCCCTTGACAGGGAGTGGTGGCTACACCTTC
CASSLGPLTGSGGYTF
>TRBD1|TRBV11-2|medium-sized|TRBJ2-7
TGTGCCAGCAGCCGGGGACAGGGCCAAAACTACGAGCAGTACTTC
CASSRGQGQNYEQYF
>TRBD2|TRBV19|-|TRBJ2-1
TGTGCCAGTAGTAGAGGGACTAGTTTTATTTCGGAGCAGTTCTTC
CASSRGTSFISEQFF
>TRBD2|TRBV10-3|-|TRBJ2-7
TGTGCCATCAGTGAGTCCAGTCGGCTAGCGGGAGTACCCTTCAACTACGAGCAGTACTTC
CAISESSRLAGVPFNYEQYF
>-|TRBV11-2|-|TRBJ2-5
TGTGCCAGCAGCTTATGGGAGACCCAGTACTTC
CASSLWETQYF
>-|TRBV9|-|TRBJ1-5
TGTGCCAGCAGCGTGGGGGGGGCTAACAATCAGCCCCAGCATTTT
CASSVGGANNQPQHF
>-|TRBV14|-|TRBJ2-3
TGTGCCAGCAGCCATGGAGGGCTCCGTGAGTATTTT
CASSHGGLREYF
>-|TRBV5-1|-|TRBJ2-3
TGCGCCAGCAGTTTTTCCCTCTGGGGCACAGATACGCAGTATTTT
CASSFSLWGTDTQYF
>-|TRBV28|-|TRBJ2-2
TGTGCCAGCAGTAACGGCGCAATCGCGAACACCGGGGAGCTGTTTTTT
CASSNGAIANTGELFF
>TRBD2|TRBV9|-|TRBJ2-1
TGTGCCAGCAGCGTAGATCCGACTAGCGAATACAATGAGCAGTTCTTC
CASSVDPTSEYNEQFF
>-|TRBV2|-|TRBJ1-5
TGTGCCAGCAGTGAGGCTTGGAATCAGCCCCAGCATTTT
CASSEAWNQPQHF
>TRBD1|TRBV6-1|-|TRBJ1-3
TGTGCCAGCAGACAGGGGGTAAAGGGACACACCATATATTTT
CASRQGVKGHTIYF
>-|TRBV7-9|once|TRBJ2-2
TGTGCCAGCAGCTCCCCCGGGACCCACCAGAGCGGGGAGCTGTTTTTT
CASSSPGTHQSGELFF
>TRBD2|TRBV5-6|-|TRBJ2-5
TGTGCCAGCAGCTTGATCGCGGGGGGCCAAGAGACCCAGTACTTC
CASSLIAGGQETQYF
>-|TRBV18|-|TRBJ2-3
TGTGCCAGCTCACCTTTCTGGGGGGAAAGCACAGATACGCAGTATTTT
CASSPFWGESTDTQYF
>TRBD2|TRBV13|-|TRBJ2-7
TGTGCCAGCAGCGCCACTAGCGTACACATCTCCTACGAGCAGTACTTC
CASSATSVHISYEQYF
>-|TRBV6-1|-|TRBJ1-5
TGTGCCAGCATTTCTCGGACGGAGCCTCGCCAGCCCCAGCATTTT
CASISRTEPRQPQHF
>-|TRBV11-3|-|TRBJ2-2
TGTGCCAGCAGCCCCCCCAGGGGCGGGGAGCTGTTTTTT
CASSPPRGGELFF
>TRBD2|TRBV11-2|-|TRBJ2-5
TGTGCCAGCAGCTCAGGGACTAGCGGGATTAGGGAGACCCAGTACTTC
CASSSGTSGIRETQYF
>-|TRBV5-8|-|TRBJ2-7
TGTGCCAGCAGCTTGACCTACGAGCAGTACTTC
CASSLTYEQYF
>-|TRBV28|-|TRBJ1-2
TGTGCCAGCAGTTCCCCGGGGGCTACAGCCGACTTCAATGGCTACACCTTC
CASSSPGATADFNGYTF
>-|TRBV7-2|-|TRBJ1-5
TGTGCCAGCAGCACGCAGGGTGATCAGCCCCAGCATTTT
CASSTQGDQPQHF
>-|TRBV19|once|TRBJ2-5
TGTGCCAGTAGTTCCCGCAGGCGGGAGACCCAGTACTTC
CASSSRRRETQYF
>-|TRBV6-1|-|TRBJ1-2
TGTGCCAGCAGCCAGGGTTTGAGGGGTGGCTACACCTTC
CASSQGLRGGYTF
>-|TRBV25-1|few|TRBJ1-1
TGTGCCAGCAGTGGAGCAAGGGGAAACACTGAAGCTTTCTTT
CASSGARGNTEAFF
>TRBD1|TRBV30|-|TRBJ2-7
TGCGCCTGGAGCCCGACAGGGCGCTACGAGCAGTACTTC
CAWSPTGRYEQYF
>TRBD1|TRBV11-2|once|TRBJ2-5
TGTGCCAGCAGCTTAACGCAGGGGGCGCGAGAGACCCAGTACTTC
CASSLTQGARETQYF
>TRBD2|TRBV11-3|-|TRBJ2-3
TGTGCCAGCAGCTTAGAGGGGGCCGGGAGGGCCGGGACAGATACGCAGTATTTT
CASSLEGAGRAGTDTQYF
>-|TRBV27|-|TRBJ2-1
TGTGCCAGCAGTTTATCCGAGCAGTTCTTC
CASSLSEQFF
>TRBD1|TRBV28|-|TRBJ2-5
TGTGCCAGCGGATCCGTGGGGACAGGGCTTATGGAGACCCAGTACTTC
CASGSVGTGLMETQYF
>TRBD2|TRBV7-8|-|TRBJ2-7
TGTGCCAGCGCGGGGGGGAAAGTTGGGTACGAGCAGTACTTC
CASAGGKVGYEQYF
>-|TRBV5-4|-|TRBJ1-1
TGTGCCAGCAGCCCCGGCCGACAACTGAACACTGAAGCTTTCTTT
CASSPGRQLNTEAFF
>TRBD1|TRBV28|once|TRBJ1-3
TGTGCCAGCAGAGTTTCTATAGGACAGGGGGCGTCGGCTGGAAACACCATATATTTT
CASRVSIGQGASAGNTIYF
>TRBD1|TRBV29-1|-|TRBJ2-2
TGCAGCGCAGACAGGGCCACCGGGGAGCTGTTTTTT
CSADRATGELFF
>-|TRBV5-1|-|TRBJ2-1
TGCGCCAGCAACGCCCAAGCCGCGGACTCCTACAATGAGCAGTTCTTC
CASNAQAADSYNEQFF
>-|TRBV11-2|few|TRBJ2-7
TGTGCCAGCAGCCCTCTCCGGTTTGTCCCCTACGAGCAGTACTTC
CASSPLRFVPYEQYF
>-|TRBV11-3|-|TRBJ2-1
TGTGCCAGCAGCTTAGCTCCGTCCAAGGGACCTAACAATGAGCAGTTCTTC
CASSLAPSKGPNNEQFF
>TRBD1|TRBV28|-|TRBJ2-7
TGTGCCAGCAGTACCCGGACAGGGAGTTACGAGCAGTACTTC
CASSTRTGSYEQYF
>-|TRBV5-6|-|TRBJ1-3
TGTGCCAGCATGAAGTGGAGCTCTGGAAACACCATATATTTT
CASMKWSSGNTIYF
>-|TRBV6-5|once|TRBJ1-1
TGTGCCAGCAGTTACTCGGGGACTCTGGGCACTGAAGCTTTCTTT
CASSYSGTLGTEAFF
>-|TRBV7-8|-|TRBJ2-3
TGTGCCAGCAGCCCCATGATGGGTACGCAGTATTTT
CASSPMMGTQYF
>-|TRBV5-5|-|TRBJ1-2
TGTGCCAGCAGCCCGGGAGGGTTGCGCTATGGCTACACCTTC
CASSPGGLRYGYTF